This T cell receptor (beta chain) appears in the sequencing data of a study of blood T cell repertoires in COVID-19. TCRdb keeps only in-frame clones here, not all; method: immunoSEQ multiplex PCR. The repertoire has some 170,000 clones, roughly nine tenths of them found once; the top ten carry roughly 1.2%. V lost 2 bases to trimming and J lost 10 bases, with 12 bases between them. Germline V gene data show CDR1 as LGHNT and CDR2 as FRNRAP. The CDR3 is made up of 13 amino acids. This clonotype was obtained from a human donor with acute COVID-19. The donor label of this sample is uncertain. This chain joins TRBV12-5 and TRBJ2-1; maybe TRBD1 (6 bases). Sample: PBMCs or T cells enriched from blood (not recorded which). For the CDR3, the DNA is TGTGCTAGTGGTTTGAAGCAGACAGGCGAGCAGTTCTTC. Encoded protein: CASGLKQTGEQFF.